A single sample gave rise to the 32 T cell receptor beta chains below, sequenced in a study of T cell responses to AZD1222 COVID-19 vaccine (dated by TCRdb to about 2021). Explained via the paper, the time point label denotes: about 28 days (+/-7) after the second vaccine dose. Library preparation was by the immunoSEQ multiplex PCR assay. TCRdb retrieved this table from immuneACCESS and kept in-frame rearrangements only. Not all clones are present; in checked studies, unresolved V genes account for under half, and no reason is known for the remainder. Here the sample has 100,000 to 130,000 clones; approximately 90% occur a single time. The top ten clonotypes cover roughly 8.9% of the sample. The source was peripheral blood, collected 28 days after the second AZD1222 dose. These TCRs come from an adult who received the AZD1222 COVID-19 vaccine.

The CDR3 spells CASSPIFALQGKAFF. In nucleotides, the CDR3 is TGTGCCAGCAGCCCAATTTTCGCACTTCAGGGGAAAGCTTTCTTT. The J gene is TRBJ1-1, the V gene TRBV7-8; tentative D call: TRBD1 (6 bases). CDR1 is SGHVS, CDR2 FQNEAQ, per germline. There are 15 residues in the CDR3. With 5 bases removed from V and 9 bases from J, the gap between germline ends came to 22 bases.

The chain joins TRBV4-2 to TRBJ2-7; 14 nucleotides agree with TRBD2. The CDR3 sequence is 15 residues long. The V gene end was trimmed by 5 bases and the J gene end by 5 bases; junction bases not matched to a gene: 5. Germline V lookup: CDR1 LGHNA, CDR2 YNFKEQ. CDR3 in amino acids: CASSKGLAGEDEQYF. The CDR3 DNA reads as TGTGCCAGCAGCAAGGGACTAGCGGGAGAAGACGAGCAGTACTTC.

The chain recombines TRBV11-2 with TRBJ1-5; D remains unclear. The CDR3 spans 15 residues. The V gene's germline CDR1 is SGHAT and CDR2 FQNNGV. Trimming removed 7 bases at V and 7 bases at J, with 20 bases between. The CDR3 DNA reads TGTGCCAGCACCCCGGGGTGGAACGAACGACAGCCCCAGCATTTT. Translating it yields CASTPGWNERQPQHF.

This chain uses TRBV27 with TRBJ1-6; tentative D call: TRBD1 (5 bases). The V gene lost 7 bases and the J gene lost 8 bases, with 21 bases spanning the gap. CDR1 is MNHEY and CDR2 is SMNVEV in the germline V gene (reference sequence). CDR3 length: 16 amino acids. CDR3 sequence reads: CASTLRWPGDHSPLHF. The CDR3, as DNA: TGTGCCAGCACCTTACGCTGGCCGGGGGACCATTCACCCCTCCACTTT.

The CDR3 DNA sequence: TGTGCCAGCAGCCCAATCCAGGGGGCAGCCAAAAACATTCAGTACTTC. It codes for CASSPIQGAAKNIQYF. This chain connects TRBV7-2 to TRBJ2-4, with 8 positions matching TRBD1. CDR1 SGHTA and CDR2 FQGNSA come from the germline V gene. V shed 5 bases, J shed 0 bases, and the junction held 6 bases outside the gene matches. The CDR3 is made up of 16 amino acids.

V is TRBV6-6 and J is TRBJ2-3; the match to TRBD2 covers 16 bases. CDR1 MNHNY and CDR2 SVGAGI come from the germline V gene (reference sequence). The CDR3 has 17 residues. After removal of 5 bases from V and 9 bases from J, the junction contained 11 bases not matched to a gene. CDR3 bases: TGTGCCAGCAGTCTATCCGGGACTAGCGGGGGGGCCGTGACGCAGTATTTT. This gives the protein CASSLSGTSGGAVTQYF.

The chain couples TRBV30 to TRBJ2-1; 7 nucleotides line up with TRBD2. The germline V gene has CDR1 GTSNPN and CDR2 SVGIG (reference sequence). The CDR3 runs to 16 residues. V gave up 2 bases and J gave up 0 bases; unmatched junction bases: 7. The CDR3 sequence: CAWSKVAGRSYNEQFF. In DNA form, the CDR3 reads TGTGCCTGGAGTAAAGTAGCGGGTCGCTCCTACAATGAGCAGTTCTTC.

The V gene is TRBV18, the J gene TRBJ1-3; D is unclear. V was trimmed by 1 base and J by 0 bases, leaving 10 bases between them. The CDR3 contains 16 residues. Per the germline V gene, CDR1 is KGHSH and CDR2 is LQKENI. The CDR3 DNA sequence: TGTGCCAGCTCACCACGTGACCTTAGCTCTGGAAACACCATATATTTT. This encodes CASSPRDLSSGNTIYF.

The J gene is TRBJ2-5, the V gene TRBV6-2 or TRBV6-3, with 8 bases that match TRBD2. Germline V gives CDR1 MNHEY, CDR2 SVGEGT. This CDR3 contains 14 residues. The V and J ends lost 6 bases and 2 bases, in that order; junction bases with no gene match: 5. The chain's CDR3 is CASSPGGGQETQYF. In nucleotides, the CDR3 is TGTGCCAGCAGCCCGGGGGGGGGTCAAGAGACCCAGTACTTC.

The V call is TRBV28, the J call TRBJ2-5; 8 nucleotides align to TRBD1. Trimming cost V 8 bases and J 2 bases; bases outside gene matches: 10. This CDR3 region has 15 residues. CDR1 and CDR2 (germline): MDHEN, SYDVKM. The CDR3 region is CASGLSGTGQETQYF. The DNA for the CDR3 is TGTGCCAGCGGACTTTCCGGGACAGGACAAGAGACCCAGTACTTC.

The V call is TRBV7-3, the J call TRBJ1-1; D is unclear. The V end was cut by 5 bases, the J end by 5 bases, with 12 bases between. Germline values: CDR1 SGHTA, CDR2 FQGTGA. The CDR3 spans 13 residues. The CDR3 bases are TGTGCCAGCAGCCATTCCCGAGGGACTGAAGCTTTCTTT. Amino acids: CASSHSRGTEAFF.

V usage is TRBV7-2 and J usage is TRBJ2-1, with 7 bases matching TRBD1. After removal of 5 bases from V and 10 bases from J, the junction contained 17 bases not matched to a gene. The CDR3 sequence is 16 residues long. Germline CDR1 is SGHTA and CDR2 is FQGNSA. The CDR3 DNA follows: TGTGCCAGCAGCAAGACAGGGTCCCAGGGGTATCACGAGCAGTTCTTC. Protein: CASSKTGSQGYHEQFF.

The chain uses TRBV19 and TRBJ1-3; the D is unclear. Germline V gene lookup returns CDR1 LNHDA and CDR2 SQIVND (reference sequence). V gave up 2 bases and J gave up 7 bases, with 9 bases separating them. The CDR3 has 13 amino acids. The CDR3 nucleotides are TGTGCCAGTAGTATAACCCCCGGGAACACCATATATTTT. This encodes CASSITPGNTIYF. Full variable domain (remainder filled in from reference TRBV19 and TRBJ1-3): DGGITQSPKYLFRKEGQNVTLSCEQNLNHDAMYWYRQDPGQGLRLIYYSQIVNDFQKGDIAEGYSVSREKKESFPLTVTSAQKNPTAFYLCASSITPGNTIYFGEGSWLTVV.

The gene calls are TRBV28 and TRBJ1-1; D unresolved. The CDR3 runs to 12 residues. Trimming stripped 6 bases from V and 1 base from J, with 6 bases between. CDR1 is MDHEN, CDR2 SYDVKM, per germline. This chain's CDR3 is CASSQTNTEAFF. The CDR3 DNA sequence: TGTGCCAGCAGCCAAACGAACACTGAAGCTTTCTTT.

This clone was observed a few times. The V gene is TRBV6-1, the J gene TRBJ2-7, with D unclear. This CDR3 is built from 16 residues. Germline lookup yields CDR1 MNHNS and CDR2 SASEGT. The germline V and J ends were trimmed by 0 bases and 3 bases, with 15 bases remaining between them. The CDR3 nucleotides are TGTGCCAGCAGTGAAGCTTGGCCGGGTAGAAACTACGAGCAGTACTTC. It specifies CASSEAWPGRNYEQYF.

The J gene is TRBJ2-5, the V gene TRBV27, with 8 bases fitting TRBD2. The V gene end was trimmed by 7 bases and the J gene end by 4 bases; junction bases not matched to a gene: 14. CDR1 is MNHEY, CDR2 SMNVEV, per germline (reference sequence). This CDR3 has 16 amino acids. The CDR3 protein is CASIERNGGGRETQYF. In nucleotides, the CDR3 is TGTGCCAGCATTGAGAGAAACGGGGGGGGCCGAGAGACCCAGTACTTC.

The count of this clone is one. This sequence joins TRBV5-5 and TRBJ2-1, with 11 bases aligning to TRBD2. Germline trimming cut 0 bases from V and 5 bases from J; bases unmatched to any gene: 13. Per germline, CDR1 SGHKS and CDR2 YYEKEE (reference sequence). The CDR3 covers 19 residues. The CDR3 sequence: CASSLEGTSGEGSHNEQFF. The CDR3 nucleotides read TGTGCCAGCAGCTTGGAAGGGACTAGCGGAGAGGGCAGCCACAATGAGCAGTTCTTC.

This chain links TRBV7-2 with TRBJ1-5; D not certain. The length of the CDR3 is 14 residues. V lost 1 base and J lost 4, with 8 bases in between. Germline CDR1 is SGHTA and CDR2 is FQGNSA. Written as DNA, the CDR3 is TGTGCCAGCAGCTTAGGAGACCTGAATCAGCCCCAGCATTTT. This codes for CASSLGDLNQPQHF.

The chain couples TRBV9 to TRBJ2-2, with a weak D call TRBD2 (6 bases). Germline values: CDR1 SGDLS, CDR2 YYNGEE. Trimming cost V 0 bases and J 3 bases, with 9 bases left between them. The CDR3 runs 15 residues. CDR3 coding DNA: TGTGCCAGCAGCGTAGCCGGAGGGCACACCGGGGAGCTGTTTTTT. Translated: CASSVAGGHTGELFF.

This sequence joins TRBV7-7 and TRBJ2-2; no firm D call. The CDR3 consists of 12 residues. V lost 5 bases and J lost 7, with 8 bases in between. The V gene's germline CDR1 is SSHAT and CDR2 FNYEAQ (reference sequence). In nucleotides, the CDR3 is TGTGCCAGCAGCCGCACGCTCGGGGAGCTGTTTTTT. Protein sequence: CASSRTLGELFF.

V and J are TRBV4-1 and TRBJ2-2, with 8 bases identical to TRBD1. The CDR3 runs 13 residues. Germline V gene sequence: CDR1 MGHRA, CDR2 YSYEKL. J was trimmed by 7 bases and V by 2 bases; bases with no gene match: 0. The CDR3: CASSQTGGGELFF. CDR3 DNA: TGCGCCAGCAGCCAAACAGGGGGCGGGGAGCTGTTTTTT.

The chain joins TRBV7-8 to TRBJ2-1; 10 nucleotides line up with TRBD2. This CDR3 comprises 15 residues. Trimming cost V 5 bases and J 1 base; bases outside gene matches: 2. Germline CDR1 is SGHVS and CDR2 is FQNEAQ. The CDR3 is CASSVGLASYNEQFF. CDR3 DNA sequence: TGTGCCAGCAGCGTGGGACTAGCGTCCTACAATGAGCAGTTCTTC.

The V and J genes are TRBV7-9 and TRBJ2-1; D unclear. The germline gives CDR1 SEHNR, CDR2 FQNEAQ (reference sequence). Trimming cost V 1 base and J 8 bases, with 12 bases left between them. The CDR3 extends over 14 amino acids. The chain's CDR3 is CASSLVASFDEQFF. The CDR3 bases are TGTGCCAGCAGCTTAGTTGCTAGTTTCGATGAGCAGTTCTTC.

V usage is TRBV18 and J usage is TRBJ1-5; D may be TRBD1 (5 bases). Trimming left V 4 bases short and J 0 bases short, with 16 bases between. This CDR3 contains 17 residues. Germline V CDR1 and CDR2: KGHSH, LQKENI. In DNA form, the CDR3 reads TGTGCCAGCTCACAAAGGCCTCCACAGGATAGCAATCAGCCCCAGCATTTT. This codes for CASSQRPPQDSNQPQHF.

This clone has only one observation. This chain connects TRBV6-5 to TRBJ1-5, with D uncertain. Germline V gene sequence: CDR1 MNHEY, CDR2 SVGAGI. This CDR3 contains 13 residues. V gave up 2 bases and J gave up 3 bases, with 5 bases separating them. The CDR3 is CASSYRVNQPQHF. The DNA of the CDR3 is TGTGCCAGCAGTTACAGAGTCAATCAGCCCCAGCATTTT.

CDR3 nucleotides: TGTGCCAGCAGCTTAGACGGGGCTTGGGGCTACACCTTC. It translates to CASSLDGAWGYTF. The V gene is TRBV13, the J gene TRBJ1-2; tentative D call: TRBD1 (5 bases). V lost 1 base to trimming and J lost 8 bases, with 11 bases between them. This CDR3 comprises 13 residues. The germline V gene encodes CDR1 PRHDT and CDR2 FYEKMQ (reference sequence).

V usage is TRBV5-6 and J usage is TRBJ1-5; TRBD1 is a possible D gene (6 bases). The V and J ends lost 3 bases and 3 bases respectively, with 16 bases between them. The germline CDR1 and CDR2 sequences are SGHDT and YYEEEE. The CDR3 runs to 16 residues. The CDR3 coding sequence is TGTGCCAGCAGCTACTTCGACAGGCGGAACAATCAGCCCCAGCATTTT. This codes for CASSYFDRRNNQPQHF. The full variable domain, completed using reference TRBV5-6 and TRBJ1-5, is DAGVTQSPTHLIKTRGQQVTLRCSPKSGHDTVSWYQQALGQGPQFIFQYYEEEERQRGNFPDRFSGHQFPNYSSELNVNALLLGDSALYLCASSYFDRRNNQPQHFGDGTRLSIL.

A note on this clone: Other DNA variants within this sample encode the same CDR3. The chain combines TRBV19 with TRBJ2-3, with D possibly matching TRBD1 (6 bases). Deletions cut 2 bases from V and 3 bases from J, with 6 bases between. The CDR3 consists of 13 residues. Germline CDR1 is LNHDA and CDR2 is SQIVND (reference sequence). The CDR3 loop is CASSIQGTDTQYF. The CDR3, as DNA: TGTGCCAGTAGTATACAGGGGACAGATACGCAGTATTTT.

The CDR3 region has the DNA TGTGCCAGCAGTTCTGGGACAGGGACCAATCAGCCCCAGCATTTT. This sequence encodes CASSSGTGTNQPQHF. The genes are TRBV28 and TRBJ1-5, with 9 bases matching TRBD1. This CDR3 contains 15 residues. Trimming cost V 4 bases and J 3 bases; bases outside gene matches: 4. Germline CDR1 reads MDHEN; CDR2 reads SYDVKM.

The rearrangement links TRBV5-1 to TRBJ2-3, with 10 positions matching TRBD2. Looked up from germline, CDR1 is SGHRS and CDR2 is YFSETQ. The CDR3 consists of 15 residues. J was trimmed by 3 bases and V by 4 bases; bases with no gene match: 5. The CDR3 reads CASSSGGASTDTQYF. The CDR3 DNA reads TGCGCCAGCAGCAGCGGGGGGGCCTCAACAGATACGCAGTATTTT.

V usage is TRBV4-2 and J usage is TRBJ1-1, with 7 bases that match TRBD1. With 1 base clipped from V and 4 bases from J, the junction kept 6 bases outside the gene matches. CDR3 length: 15 amino acids. Germline CDR1 LGHNA, CDR2 YNFKEQ. This chain's CDR3 is CASSQADREGTEAFF. The CDR3, as DNA: TGTGCCAGCAGCCAAGCCGACAGGGAGGGCACTGAAGCTTTCTTT.

The chain joins TRBV20-1 to TRBJ2-7; unclear D gene. Germline V gene data show CDR1 as DFQATT and CDR2 as SNEGSKA (reference sequence). The CDR3 is 12 amino acids. V dropped 3 bases and J dropped 6 bases, with 12 bases sitting between them. Here the CDR3 DNA reads TGCAGTGCTAGTCCGACCAGCTCCGAGCAGTACTTC. As protein: CSASPTSSEQYF.